The 3 T cell receptor beta chains below come from one sample, sequenced in a study of shared clonotypes between healthy human individuals. Naive CD8 cells comprised CD45RO-negative, CCR7-positively selected cells, excluding terminally differentiated effector memory CD45RA+ cells. Sequencing was performed with immunoSEQ multiplex PCR; in TCRdb, only in-frame clones are kept and a portion is missing. Counted here are about 1,900,000 clones, approximately 95% occurring once; the ten biggest clones make up 1.2%. The sequenced sample consisted of naive CD8+ T cells sorted from blood. Every receptor here comes from a man younger than 35 in good health.

The CDR3 region is CASTPHGAGYTF. The CDR3 coding sequence is TGTGCCAGTACCCCACACGGCGCTGGCTACACCTTC. This chain uses TRBV19 with TRBJ1-2; D gene uncertain. CDR3 length: 12 amino acids. The V and J ends lost 7 bases and 7 bases respectively, with 13 bases between them. Per germline, CDR1 LNHDA and CDR2 SQIVND (reference sequence).

This chain connects TRBV27 to TRBJ2-3; D remains unclear. The germline V gene has CDR1 MNHEY and CDR2 SMNVEV (reference sequence). The length of the CDR3 is 15 residues. Trimming left V 3 bases short and J 6 bases short, with 16 bases between. CDR3 protein: CASSFVKPYPDTQYF. The CDR3 DNA follows: TGTGCCAGCAGTTTTGTCAAACCGTACCCGGATACGCAGTATTTT.

The rearrangement joins TRBV2 to TRBJ2-5; TRBD1 matches 11 bases. The trim removed 3 bases at V and 5 bases at J, leaving 5 bases unmatched. The CDR3 is 15 residues long. Germline V lookup: CDR1 SNHLY, CDR2 FYNNEI. The CDR3 DNA follows: TGTGCCAGCAGTGACTGGACAGGGGGCGAGGAGACCCAGTACTTC. Its translation is CASSDWTGGEETQYF.